Listed below are T cell receptor beta chains from one sample, sequenced in a study of blood T cell repertoires in COVID-19. Only in-frame clones appear in the TCRdb table, and some are missing; sequencing was by immunoSEQ multiplex PCR. The sample consists of about 190,000 clones, around 79% of them appearing once. Sequencing was carried out using peripheral blood. The receptors shown here come from a man between 50 and 59 years old who had recovered from COVID-19. The conserved cysteine and the conserved F or W are not part of the CDR3 here. A D gene is named only where the DNA matches it firmly.

CDR3 length,V gene,D gene,J gene,CDR3 protein
11,TRBV18,.,TRBJ2-3,ASSLQGADTQY
10,TRBV6-2/TRBV6-3,TRBD1,TRBJ1-1,ASSPDRVKAF
12,TRBV5-1,.,TRBJ2-7,ASSLGPSSYEQY
15,TRBV6-2/TRBV6-3,.,TRBJ2-2,ASSYPIRLQNTGELF
15,TRBV21-1,.,TRBJ2-5,ASSKPPGHRSQETQY
15,TRBV10-3,TRBD2,TRBJ2-1,AISESTRVAGGQEQF
14,TRBV3-1/TRBV3-2,TRBD2,TRBJ2-5,ASSSTTSGNQETQY
11,TRBV30,.,TRBJ1-1,AWGSWADTEAF
16,TRBV6-2/TRBV6-3,TRBD1,TRBJ1-6,ASSSGTGGRRTVSPLH
10,TRBV11-2,.,TRBJ2-5,ASSWGRETQY
13,TRBV27,.,TRBJ2-7,ASSPWGVRAYEQY
10,TRBV30,.,TRBJ1-2,AWSVPGYGYT
13,TRBV7-7,TRBD2,TRBJ2-5,ASSLGLAREETQY
9,TRBV28,.,TRBJ2-7,ASRADYEQY
12,TRBV14,TRBD1,TRBJ1-3,ASSQDWTGTTIY
15,TRBV2,.,TRBJ2-3,ASSAITSAAGTDTQY
12,TRBV3-1/TRBV3-2,TRBD1,TRBJ1-2,ASSSTGRNYGYT
18,TRBV4-1,TRBD2,TRBJ2-4,ASSQEPPGLAGSAKNIQY
15,TRBV28,TRBD2,TRBJ2-1,ASTPPGASGRQGEQF
11,TRBV19,TRBD2,TRBJ2-1,GPFSGRTNEQF
13,TRBV7-2,TRBD2,TRBJ2-7,ASSSQLAGPHEQY
13,TRBV19,.,TRBJ2-3,ASSADRGSSDTQY
11,TRBV27,.,TRBJ2-7,ASSLVGPYEQY
14,TRBV9,.,TRBJ1-4,ASSVGLADSNEKLF
11,TRBV5-8,TRBD1,TRBJ1-2,ASSRTGRYGYT
12,TRBV14,.,TRBJ2-7,ASSPLRQPYEQY
13,TRBV5-1,.,TRBJ2-3,ASSLAAGSTDTQY
12,TRBV6-4,TRBD1,TRBJ1-2,ASRPGTGTYGYT
14,TRBV9,TRBD2,TRBJ2-1,ASSAGLGLAGNEQF
14,TRBV27,.,TRBJ1-5,ASTRKAGASNQPQH
12,TRBV5-8,.,TRBJ1-2,ASSDPGGGYGYT
12,TRBV2,.,TRBJ1-4,ASRVTATNEKLF
11,TRBV5-1,.,TRBJ2-7,ASSPQGSYEQY
12,TRBV20-1,.,TRBJ1-2,SASPRTEHYGYT
13,TRBV20-1,TRBD2,TRBJ2-1,SASTSGSSNNEQF
13,TRBV7-9,TRBD1,TRBJ2-7,ASSWSTGATYEQY
14,TRBV9,TRBD1,TRBJ1-2,ASSGPRDRGNYGYT
12,TRBV10-2,.,TRBJ1-2,ASSDDRRNYGYT
12,TRBV27,.,TRBJ1-6,ATRKGQVDSPLH
14,TRBV21-1,.,TRBJ2-7,ASRTPGTSPPYEQY
13,TRBV2,TRBD1,TRBJ2-1,ARKIRDRGPNEQF
15,TRBV7-9,TRBD1,TRBJ2-4,ASSPRTGTLAKNIQY
13,TRBV21-1,.,TRBJ1-5,ASSNGGFRNQPQH
15,TRBV6-4,TRBD1,TRBJ1-5,ASSGGRGKESNQPQH
14,TRBV18,TRBD1,TRBJ1-4,ASGRGGGATNEKLF
12,TRBV7-8,.,TRBJ1-1,ASSLGSSPQGAF
14,TRBV7-3,TRBD1,TRBJ1-1,ASSTQPGQGHTEAF
13,TRBV5-1,.,TRBJ2-2,ASSPQGRDTGELF
14,TRBV7-9,TRBD2,TRBJ2-1,ASSPLAGEEHNEQF
12,TRBV24-1,.,TRBJ2-1,ATSLATTNNEQF
11,TRBV19,TRBD1,TRBJ1-5,ASRDRGNQPQH